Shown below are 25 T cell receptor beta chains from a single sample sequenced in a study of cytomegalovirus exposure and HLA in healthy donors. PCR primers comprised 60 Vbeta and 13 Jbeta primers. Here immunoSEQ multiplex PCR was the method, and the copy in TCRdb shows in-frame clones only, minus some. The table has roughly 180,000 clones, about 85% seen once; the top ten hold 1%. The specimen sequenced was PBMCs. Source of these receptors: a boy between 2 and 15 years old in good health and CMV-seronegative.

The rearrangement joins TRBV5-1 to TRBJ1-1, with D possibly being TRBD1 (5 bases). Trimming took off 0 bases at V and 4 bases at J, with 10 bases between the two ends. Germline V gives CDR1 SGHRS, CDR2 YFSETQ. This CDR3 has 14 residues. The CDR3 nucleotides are TGCGCCAGCAGCTTGGGCGGGGGAAGCACTGAAGCTTTCTTT. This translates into CASSLGGGSTEAFF.

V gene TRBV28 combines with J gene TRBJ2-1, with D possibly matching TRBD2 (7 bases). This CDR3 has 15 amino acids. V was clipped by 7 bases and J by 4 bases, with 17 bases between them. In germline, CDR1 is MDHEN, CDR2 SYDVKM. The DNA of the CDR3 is TGTGCCAGCACCGAAGGGGGGGCCTCATACAATGAGCAGTTCTTC. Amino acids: CASTEGGASYNEQFF.

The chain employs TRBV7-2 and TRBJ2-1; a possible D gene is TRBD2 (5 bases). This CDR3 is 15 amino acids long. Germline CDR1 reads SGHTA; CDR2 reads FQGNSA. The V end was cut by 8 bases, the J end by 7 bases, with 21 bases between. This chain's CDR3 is CASFRDRDLKNEQFF. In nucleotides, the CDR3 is TGTGCCAGCTTTAGAGATCGGGATCTCAAGAATGAGCAGTTCTTC.

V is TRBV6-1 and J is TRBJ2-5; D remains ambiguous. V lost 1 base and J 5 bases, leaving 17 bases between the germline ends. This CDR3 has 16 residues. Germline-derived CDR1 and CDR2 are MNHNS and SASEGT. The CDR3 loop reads CASSEVESGGRETQYF. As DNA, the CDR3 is TGTGCCAGCAGTGAAGTAGAGTCGGGTGGCCGGGAGACCCAGTACTTC.

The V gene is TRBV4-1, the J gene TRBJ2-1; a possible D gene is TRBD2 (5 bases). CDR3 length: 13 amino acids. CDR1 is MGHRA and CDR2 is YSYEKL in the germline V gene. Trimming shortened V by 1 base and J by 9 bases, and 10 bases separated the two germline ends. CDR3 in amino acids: CASSQGLGSEQFF. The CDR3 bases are TGCGCCAGCAGCCAAGGGCTGGGGAGTGAGCAGTTCTTC.

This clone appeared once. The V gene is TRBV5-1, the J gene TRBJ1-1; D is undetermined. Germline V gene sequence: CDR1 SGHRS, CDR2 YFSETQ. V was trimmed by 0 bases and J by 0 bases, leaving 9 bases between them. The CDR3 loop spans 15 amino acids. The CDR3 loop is CASSLGALMNTEAFF. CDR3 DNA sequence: TGCGCCAGCAGCTTGGGGGCCCTTATGAACACTGAAGCTTTCTTT.

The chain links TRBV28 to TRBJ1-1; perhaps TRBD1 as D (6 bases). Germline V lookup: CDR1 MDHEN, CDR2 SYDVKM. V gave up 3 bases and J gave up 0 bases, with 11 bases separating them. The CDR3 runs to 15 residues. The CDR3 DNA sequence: TGTGCCAGCAGTTTCACAGGGACAATGAACACTGAAGCTTTCTTT. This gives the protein CASSFTGTMNTEAFF.

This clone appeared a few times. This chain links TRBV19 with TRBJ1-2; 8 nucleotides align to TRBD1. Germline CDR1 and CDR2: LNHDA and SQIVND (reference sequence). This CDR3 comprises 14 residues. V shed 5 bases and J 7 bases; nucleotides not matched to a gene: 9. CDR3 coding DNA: TGTGCCAGTAGTCAATCCGGGACAGGATCTGGCTACACCTTC. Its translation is CASSQSGTGSGYTF.

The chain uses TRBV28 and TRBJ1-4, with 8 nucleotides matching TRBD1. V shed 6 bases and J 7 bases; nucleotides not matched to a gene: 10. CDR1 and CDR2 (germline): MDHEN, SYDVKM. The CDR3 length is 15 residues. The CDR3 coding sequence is TGTGCCAGCAGCCCCCGGACAGGGATTGGTGAAAAACTGTTTTTT. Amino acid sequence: CASSPRTGIGEKLFF.

The CDR3 DNA reads TGTGCCAGCAGTGAAGCAACGACAGCTACTGAAGCTTTCTTT. Residues: CASSEATTATEAFF. The chain recombines TRBV6-1 with TRBJ1-1; D perhaps matches TRBD1 (5 bases). Looked up from germline, CDR1 is MNHNS and CDR2 is SASEGT. Trimming shortened V by 0 bases and J by 5 bases, and 10 bases separated the two germline ends. This CDR3 contains 14 residues.

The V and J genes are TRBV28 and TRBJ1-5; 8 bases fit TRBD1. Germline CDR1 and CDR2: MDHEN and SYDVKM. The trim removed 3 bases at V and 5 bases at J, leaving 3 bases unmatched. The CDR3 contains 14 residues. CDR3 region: CASSLGQVHQPQHF. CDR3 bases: TGTGCCAGCAGTTTGGGACAGGTTCATCAGCCCCAGCATTTT.

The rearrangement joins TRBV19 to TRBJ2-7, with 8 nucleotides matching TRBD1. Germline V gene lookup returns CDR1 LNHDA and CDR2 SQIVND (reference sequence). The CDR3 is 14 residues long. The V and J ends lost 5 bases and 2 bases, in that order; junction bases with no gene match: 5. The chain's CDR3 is CASSPGQGTYEQYF. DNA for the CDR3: TGTGCCAGTAGTCCAGGACAGGGAACCTACGAGCAGTACTTC.

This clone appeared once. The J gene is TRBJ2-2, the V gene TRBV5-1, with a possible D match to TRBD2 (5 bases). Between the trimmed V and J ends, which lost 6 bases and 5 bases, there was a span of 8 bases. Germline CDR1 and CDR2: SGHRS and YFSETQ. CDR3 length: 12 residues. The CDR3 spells CASNLATGELFF. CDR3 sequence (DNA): TGCGCCAGCAATCTAGCAACCGGGGAGCTGTTTTTT.

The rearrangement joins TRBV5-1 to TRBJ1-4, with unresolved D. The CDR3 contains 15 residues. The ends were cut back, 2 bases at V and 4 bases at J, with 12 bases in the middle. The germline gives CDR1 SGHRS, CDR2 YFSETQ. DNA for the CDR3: TGCGCCAGCAGCTTTTTTGACGGAGATAATGAAAAACTGTTTTTT. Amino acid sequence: CASSFFDGDNEKLFF.

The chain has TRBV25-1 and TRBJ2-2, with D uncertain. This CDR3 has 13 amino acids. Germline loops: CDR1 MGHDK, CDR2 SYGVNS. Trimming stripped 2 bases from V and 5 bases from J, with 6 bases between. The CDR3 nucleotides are TGTGCCAGCAGTGAAAGCGTGACCGGGGAGCTGTTTTTT. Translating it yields CASSESVTGELFF.

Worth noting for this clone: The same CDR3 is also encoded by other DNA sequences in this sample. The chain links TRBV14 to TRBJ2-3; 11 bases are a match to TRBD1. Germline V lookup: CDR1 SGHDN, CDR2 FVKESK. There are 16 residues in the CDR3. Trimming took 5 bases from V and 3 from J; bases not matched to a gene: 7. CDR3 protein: CASSLRTGGRTDTQYF. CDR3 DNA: TGTGCCAGCAGCTTAAGGACAGGGGGCCGAACAGATACGCAGTATTTT.

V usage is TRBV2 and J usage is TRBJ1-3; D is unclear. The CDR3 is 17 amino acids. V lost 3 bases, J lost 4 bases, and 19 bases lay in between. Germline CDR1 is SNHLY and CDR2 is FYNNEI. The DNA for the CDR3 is TGTGCCAGCAGTGACCGGAACCAGCAAGTTAGCGGAAACACCATATATTTT. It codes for CASSDRNQQVSGNTIYF.

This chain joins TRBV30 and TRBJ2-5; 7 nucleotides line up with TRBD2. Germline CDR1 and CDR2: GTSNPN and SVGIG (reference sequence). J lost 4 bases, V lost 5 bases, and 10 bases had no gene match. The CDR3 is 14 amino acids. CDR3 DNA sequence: TGTGCCTGGGGAAGAGGCGGGAGAGGAGAGACCCAGTACTTC. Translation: CAWGRGGRGETQYF.

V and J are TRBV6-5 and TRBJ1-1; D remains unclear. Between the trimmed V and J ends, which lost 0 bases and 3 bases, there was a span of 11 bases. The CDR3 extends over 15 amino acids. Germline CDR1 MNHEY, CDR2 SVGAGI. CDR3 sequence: CASSYSAGFHTEAFF. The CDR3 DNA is TGTGCCAGCAGTTACTCGGCGGGTTTCCACACTGAAGCTTTCTTT.

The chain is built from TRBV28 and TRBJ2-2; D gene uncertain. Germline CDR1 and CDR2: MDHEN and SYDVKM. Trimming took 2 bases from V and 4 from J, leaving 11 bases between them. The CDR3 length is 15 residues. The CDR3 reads CASSLKFGGTGELFF. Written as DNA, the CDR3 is TGTGCCAGCAGTTTAAAGTTCGGTGGCACCGGGGAGCTGTTTTTT.

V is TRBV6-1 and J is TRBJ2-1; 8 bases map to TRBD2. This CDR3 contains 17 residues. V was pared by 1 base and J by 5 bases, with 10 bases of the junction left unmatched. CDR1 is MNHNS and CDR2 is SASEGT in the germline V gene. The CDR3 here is CASSEEARGGLHNEQFF. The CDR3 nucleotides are TGTGCCAGCAGTGAAGAGGCCCGGGGGGGCCTCCACAATGAGCAGTTCTTC.

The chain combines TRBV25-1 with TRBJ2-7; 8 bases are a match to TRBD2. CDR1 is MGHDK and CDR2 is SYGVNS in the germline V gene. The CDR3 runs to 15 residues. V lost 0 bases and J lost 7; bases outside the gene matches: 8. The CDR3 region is CASSEYGGLEREQYF. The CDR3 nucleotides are TGTGCCAGCAGTGAATATGGGGGACTAGAAAGGGAGCAGTACTTC.

This CDR3 reads CASSLGRAEGSPLHF. In DNA, the CDR3 is TGTGCCAGCAGCTTGGGCAGGGCCGAAGGCTCACCCCTCCACTTT. V and J are TRBV5-4 and TRBJ1-6, with D maybe TRBD1 (5 bases). The CDR3 is 15 residues long. Trimming stripped 0 bases from V and 10 bases from J, with 14 bases between. Germline V CDR1 and CDR2: SGHNT, YYREEE (reference sequence).

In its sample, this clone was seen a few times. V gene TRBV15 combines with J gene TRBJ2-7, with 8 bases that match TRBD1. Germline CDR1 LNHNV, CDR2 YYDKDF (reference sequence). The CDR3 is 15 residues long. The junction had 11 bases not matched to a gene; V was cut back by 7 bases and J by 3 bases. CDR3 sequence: CATNSPGTGNYEQYF. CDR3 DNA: TGTGCCACCAATTCTCCTGGGACAGGAAACTACGAGCAGTACTTC. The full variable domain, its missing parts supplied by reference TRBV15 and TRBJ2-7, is DAMVIQNPRYQVTQFGKPVTLSCSQTLNHNVMYWYQQKSSQAPKLLFHYYDKDFNNEADTPDNFQSRRPNTSFCFLDIRSPGLGDTAMYLCATNSPGTGNYEQYFGPGTRLTVT.

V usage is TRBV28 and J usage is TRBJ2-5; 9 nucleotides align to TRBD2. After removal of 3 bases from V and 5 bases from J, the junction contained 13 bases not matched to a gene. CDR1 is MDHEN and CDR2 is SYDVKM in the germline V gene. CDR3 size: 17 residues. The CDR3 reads CASSFWASGKGEETQYF. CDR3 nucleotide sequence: TGTGCCAGCAGTTTTTGGGCTAGCGGGAAAGGCGAGGAGACCCAGTACTTC. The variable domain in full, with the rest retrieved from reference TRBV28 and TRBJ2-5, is DVKVTQSSRYLVKRTGEKVFLECVQDMDHENMFWYRQDPGLGLRLIYFSYDVKMKEKGDIPEGYSVSREKKERFSLILESASTNQTSMYLCASSFWASGKGEETQYFGPGTRLLVL.